Given below is one TCR beta chain in context. Per the germline V gene, CDR1 is SGHRS and CDR2 is YFSETQ. The CDR3 runs to 14 residues. V dropped 0 bases and J dropped 7 bases, with 13 bases sitting between them. The data are from a study of cytomegalovirus exposure and HLA in healthy donors. The PCR ran on 60 Vbeta and 13 Jbeta primers. TCRdb's table, derived via immunoSEQ multiplex PCR, lists solely in-frame clones and lacks some. The profile covers 210,000 or so clones, with about 88% appearing a single time and 0.24% taken by the ten largest. The sequence was obtained from a girl aged 2 to 9 in good health and CMV-seronegative. The V gene is TRBV5-1, the J gene TRBJ1-2, with a tentative D call TRBD1 (5 bases). The source material was PBMCs. For the CDR3, the DNA is TGCGCCAGCAGCTTGGTAGTTGCAGGGTCTGGCTACACCTTC. Translation: CASSLVVAGSGYTF.